This T cell receptor beta chain was found in a study of T cell repertoires in cytomegalovirus infection. The wider study: Recently identified HLA-C-restricted and well-studied HLA-B-restricted CMV epitopes were used. Public TCR beta signature analysis indicated the presence of both CMV infection and matching HLA type.

V lost 4 bases to trimming and J lost 7 bases, with 14 bases between them. The germline V gene has CDR1 MNHEY and CDR2 SMNVEV (reference sequence). This CDR3 is built from 14 residues. General study results and limits: The ex vivo response showed dominance by HLA-C-restricted CMV-specific TCR beta clonotypes. Using cumulative public TCR beta family frequency, the authors identified those who carried CMV together with the relevant HLA.

For this clonotype: Its antigen is not identified.

A single record per CDR3 protein comes from TCRdb applying MiXCR to the reads. This table has a few hundred thousand distinct CDR3 sequences, roughly 28% appearing once. The sequence came from a human donor in good health (CMV status not recorded). Some clones in this sample may be carry-over from other donors' samples. The material was cultured PBMCs, obtained from culture after CMV antigen stimulation. The rearrangement joins TRBV27 to TRBJ2-1; weak D call: TRBD1 (6 bases). Written as DNA, the CDR3 is TGTGCCAGCAGTTCTTGGACAGAGGAGAATGAGCAGTTCTTC. Translated, it gives CASSSWTEENEQFF.